The clone carrying this T cell receptor (beta chain) appeared once. Its antigen is as yet unknown. The CDR3 has 11 amino acids. Trimming at V came to 7 bases and at J to 12 bases, leaving 6 bases not matched to a gene. Germline lookup yields CDR1 MNHNS and CDR2 SASEGT. This specimen belongs to a study of cytomegalovirus exposure and HLA in healthy donors. Study-level findings and limits: Most sequenced TCRs were rare (though some public TCRs occurred in many donors).

This PCR relied on a set of 60 Vbeta primers and 13 Jbeta primers. This table comes from immunoSEQ multiplex PCR, and its TCRdb copy is limited to in-frame clones, with some not included. The table includes hundreds of thousands of clones, about 90% detected once. Material for sequencing was PBMCs. The sequence was obtained from a young woman in good health and CMV-seronegative. The chain has TRBV6-1 and TRBJ2-4; 7 positions match TRBD1. The CDR3 sequence: CASTRQGYQYF. CDR3 nucleotide sequence: TGTGCCAGCACAAGACAGGGTTATCAGTACTTC.